These T cell receptor beta chains were read from a single sample in a study of T cells of healthy individuals. TCRdb reprocessed the 5' RACE reads with MiXCR, giving one entry per CDR3 protein. The sample lists around 53,000 distinct CDR3 sequences; roughly 15% were seen once. Receptor source: a human donor in good health. Each CDR3 is given with its conserved first and last residue. A D gene is named only where the DNA matches it firmly. Clone size is not always given. Where it is, it says once, few, many or a class for expanded clones.

>-|TRBJ1-5|many|TRBV4-3
TGCGCCAGCAGCCAAGATGGAGGGGAAAGGAATCAGCCCCAGCATTTT
CASSQDGGERNQPQHF
>-|TRBJ1-2|medium-sized|TRBV6-2/TRBV6-3
TGTGCCAGCAGTAACAGCGGACGGACCTACACCTTC
CASSNSGRTYTF
>-|TRBJ1-1|-|TRBV20-1
TGCAGTGCTCATGGGTTGGGGGACACTGAAGCTTTCTTT
CSAHGLGDTEAFF
>TRBD1|TRBJ2-7|-|TRBV6-2/TRBV6-3
TGTGCCAGCAGTTGGGGACAGGGCGCCTACGAGCAGTACTTC
CASSWGQGAYEQYF
>-|TRBJ2-5|few|TRBV5-1
TGCGCCAGCAGCTTGCTCTGGGGACAAGAGACCCAGTACTTC
CASSLLWGQETQYF
>TRBD2|TRBJ2-2|few|TRBV2
TGTGCCAGCAGCCGACGCGGGGGGGCAAACACCGGGGAGCTGTTTTTT
CASSRRGGANTGELFF
>TRBD2|TRBJ2-7|many|TRBV20-1
TGCAGTGCTAGAGATCTCGCGGGAGGTCACCACGAGCAGTACTTC
CSARDLAGGHHEQYF
>TRBD2|TRBJ2-1|-|TRBV7-2
TGTGCCAGCAGCCCTCGTCCCTCTAGCGGGGATAGCAATGAGCAGTTCTTC
CASSPRPSSGDSNEQFF
>-|TRBJ1-1|few|TRBV11-2
TGTGCCAGTAGCTTAGAAGTAACAACGACTGAAGCTTTCTTT
CASSLEVTTTEAFF
>-|TRBJ2-2|few|TRBV20-1
TGCAGTGCTAGAACAGTCAGGGAGACCGGGGAGCTGTTTTTT
CSARTVRETGELFF
>-|TRBJ2-3|-|TRBV6-5
TGTGCCAGCAGTCCTAAGGGGGCAGATACGCAGTATTTT
CASSPKGADTQYF
>TRBD2|TRBJ2-1|-|TRBV19
TGTGCCAGTAGGCTAGCGGGGGAGCAGTTCTTC
CASRLAGEQFF
>-|TRBJ1-2|many|TRBV5-1
TGCGCCAGCAGTAAGGGGACCGGTGATGGCTACACCTTC
CASSKGTGDGYTF
>TRBD1|TRBJ2-3|-|TRBV24-1
TGTGCCACCAGTGAAGCCGGGACAGGTATAACATATACGCAGTATTTT
CATSEAGTGITYTQYF
>TRBD1|TRBJ2-3|many|TRBV7-2
TGTGCCAGCAGCCGGGACAGCAGCACAGATACGCAGTATTTT
CASSRDSSTDTQYF
>-|TRBJ2-5|few|TRBV5-1
TGCGCCAGCAGCCCGGAGGGACTGTACCAAGAGACCCAGTACTTC
CASSPEGLYQETQYF
>-|TRBJ2-1|many|TRBV30
TGTGCCTGGAGTTCCCGGGACATAAGATACAATGAGCAGTTCTTC
CAWSSRDIRYNEQFF
>TRBD2|TRBJ2-2|-|TRBV6-2/TRBV6-3
TGTGCCAGCAGTCAAGCGGGACCTTACACCGGGGAGCTGTTTTTT
CASSQAGPYTGELFF
>-|TRBJ2-2|many|TRBV19
TGTGCCAGTATCTCGTCGGGGGCGAACACCGGGGAGCTGTTTTTT
CASISSGANTGELFF
>TRBD1|TRBJ2-3|few|TRBV6-1
TGTGCCAGCACGAATCCGGGACAGGGGACAGATACGCAGTATTTT
CASTNPGQGTDTQYF
>-|TRBJ1-1|many|TRBV12-3/TRBV12-4
TGTGCCAGCAGTTTGGTTTGGACGGAGAACACTGAAGCTTTCTTT
CASSLVWTENTEAFF
>TRBD2|TRBJ2-3|-|TRBV12-3/TRBV12-4
TGTGCCAGCACCCTAGGACTAGCGGGAGATACGCAGTATTTT
CASTLGLAGDTQYF
>-|TRBJ1-6|-|TRBV30
TGTGCCCTGGGGCACGCGGGCTCCTATAATTCACCCCTCCACTTT
CALGHAGSYNSPLHF
>-|TRBJ1-1|many|TRBV7-2
TGTGCCAGCAGCTTCCGTAACACTGAAGCTTTCTTT
CASSFRNTEAFF
>-|TRBJ1-1|-|TRBV2
TGTGCCAGCAGGAGGGTACAGGATGAAGCTTTCTTT
CASRRVQDEAFF
>-|TRBJ2-7|-|TRBV4-3
TGCGCCAGCAGCCAAGCTTGGGGCCACGAGCAGTACTTC
CASSQAWGHEQYF